This T cell receptor (beta chain) appears in the sequencing data of a study of T cell responses to AZD1222 COVID-19 vaccine. Study observations and caveats: Females made up more of the donors, who were largely white British, and clonal diversity may have come out too low.

The table came from immunoSEQ multiplex PCR; TCRdb's copy has only in-frame clones and leaves some out. The table lists about 28,000 clones, under 90% of them singletons. Comment on this clone: Its antigen is unknown.

The CDR3 totals 15 residues. Per the germline V gene, CDR1 is LGHDT and CDR2 is YNNKEL (reference sequence). J lost 6 bases, V lost 0 bases, and 6 bases had no gene match. Sequenced here: peripheral blood, sampled on day 0 of AZD1222 vaccination. This TCR came from an adult in good health. The V call is TRBV3-1 (or the pseudogene TRBV3-2), the J call TRBJ1-2; 8 positions match TRBD1. CDR3 region: CASSQEQGAVDGYTF. The CDR3 DNA sequence: TGTGCCAGCAGCCAAGAGCAGGGGGCAGTGGATGGCTACACCTTC.